These T cell receptor beta chains were read from a single sample in a study of T cell repertoires in ileal Crohn's disease. Here immunoSEQ multiplex PCR was the method, and the copy in TCRdb shows in-frame clones only, minus some. The sample shows around 17,000 clones, less than 65% of them seen only once. The sequenced sample was ileal tissue. The receptors shown here come from an adult with Crohn's disease. The CDR3 runs from the conserved cysteine through the conserved F or W. D genes are given only for firm matches. Clone sizes are given selectively: once, few, many, or a class where the clone is expanded.

j_call d_call v_call clone_size cdr3_aa cdr3_nt
TRBJ2-5 . TRBV5-6 once CASSLTRDRETQYF TGTGCCAGCAGCTTGACGCGGGACCGGGAGACCCAGTACTTC
TRBJ1-2 . TRBV5-4 . CASSPREGRGYTF TGTGCCAGCAGCCCCCGGGAGGGTAGGGGCTACACCTTC
TRBJ2-7 . TRBV27 . CASSNLGSGEQYF TGTGCCAGCAGCAACCTCGGGAGTGGCGAGCAGTACTTC
TRBJ1-2 TRBD1 TRBV4-3 . CASSQDGTGYYGYTF TGCGCCAGCAGCCAAGATGGGACAGGGTACTATGGCTACACCTTC
TRBJ1-6 . TRBV30 . CAWSVNTGNSPLHF TGTGCCTGGAGTGTTAACACGGGAAATTCACCCCTCCACTTT
TRBJ1-4 . TRBV4-1 few CASSQDPGREKLFF TGCGCCAGCAGCCAAGACCCAGGGCGGGAAAAACTGTTTTTT
TRBJ2-3 TRBD2 TRBV9 . CASSAGTILKDTQYF TGTGCCAGCAGCGCCGGGACTATACTTAAAGATACGCAGTATTTT
TRBJ2-5 . TRBV15 . CATSGLAEVRETQYF TGTGCCACCAGCGGCTTAGCGGAGGTTCGAGAGACCCAGTACTTC
TRBJ2-7 . TRBV6-1 . CASNEPQAYEQYF TGTGCCAGCAACGAACCTCAGGCCTACGAGCAGTACTTC
TRBJ1-4 . TRBV5-4 . CASSTNRNLDEKLFF TGTGCCAGCAGCACGAACAGGAACCTGGATGAAAAACTGTTTTTT
TRBJ2-1 . TRBV27 . CASSLLDPYNEQFF TGTGCCAGCAGTCTCCTAGACCCCTACAATGAGCAGTTCTTC
TRBJ2-2 . TRBV27 . CASSSPGRRLNTGELFF TGTGCCAGCAGTTCACCAGGGCGTCGGCTAAACACCGGGGAGCTGTTTTTT
TRBJ2-7 . TRBV6-6 . CASSYSDRSYEQYF TGTGCCAGCAGTTACTCTGACAGATCCTACGAGCAGTACTTC
TRBJ1-2 . TRBV5-4 . CASSWDLRDAGNYGYTF TGTGCCAGCAGCTGGGATTTACGGGACGCGGGAAACTATGGCTACACCTTC
TRBJ2-1 TRBD2 TRBV6-5 . CASSYGSGSLDEQFF TGTGCCAGCAGTTACGGGAGCGGGAGCCTGGATGAGCAGTTCTTC
TRBJ1-1 . TRBV6-5 . CASSYGRAEVIAFF TGTGCCAGCAGTTACGGCAGGGCAGAGGTGATCGCTTTCTTT
TRBJ1-1 TRBD1 TRBV5-1 . CASSGWTGGEAEAFF TGCGCCAGCAGCGGATGGACAGGGGGAGAGGCTGAAGCTTTCTTT
TRBJ1-4 . TRBV29-1 . CSVREGGGSTNEKLFF TGCAGCGTACGGGAGGGCGGGGGTTCTACTAATGAAAAACTGTTTTTT
TRBJ2-1 TRBD1 TRBV6-5 . CASRGTDHNEQFF TGTGCCAGCAGAGGGACAGATCACAATGAGCAGTTCTTC
TRBJ1-6 . TRBV7-3 few CASSLSGGNSPLHF TGTGCCAGCAGCTTATCCGGCGGGAATTCACCCCTCCACTTT
TRBJ2-1 . TRBV2 . CASSLSRPSSYNEQFF TGTGCCAGCAGTTTGAGTCGACCTAGCTCCTACAATGAGCAGTTCTTC
TRBJ1-5 . TRBV19 . CASSQGKLQGIVNQPQHF TGTGCCAGTAGTCAGGGAAAACTGCAGGGGATCGTCAATCAGCCCCAGCATTTT
TRBJ2-7 . TRBV7-6 . CASSPGYEQYF TGTGCCAGCAGCCCCGGCTACGAGCAGTACTTC
TRBJ1-1 . TRBV28 once CASSSTGITEAFF TGTGCCAGCAGCTCCACAGGGATCACTGAAGCTTTCTTT
TRBJ2-1 . TRBV7-6 . CASSPSASGLNEQFF TGTGCCAGCAGCCCATCTGCCAGCGGACTAAATGAGCAGTTCTTC
TRBJ2-1 . TRBV27 . CASSSGLDMNEQFF TGTGCCAGCAGTTCGGGACTTGATATGAATGAGCAGTTCTTC
TRBJ1-2 . TRBV15 . CATSRGGVEGYGYTF TGTGCCACCAGCAGAGGGGGGGTGGAAGGCTATGGCTACACCTTC
TRBJ1-5 . TRBV28 . CASSPSQAHSNQPQHF TGTGCCAGCAGCCCGTCGCAGGCCCATAGCAATCAGCCCCAGCATTTT
TRBJ1-4 TRBD1 TRBV4-1 few CASSQERTGTNEKLFF TGCGCCAGCAGCCAGGAACGGACAGGTACTAATGAAAAACTGTTTTTT
TRBJ2-7 TRBD2 TRBV28 . CASSSPTSGSYEQYF TGTGCCAGCAGTTCCCCGACTAGCGGGAGTTACGAGCAGTACTTC
TRBJ2-5 . TRBV5-1 . CASSQDSSQETQYF TGCGCCAGCAGCCAGGACAGCTCCCAAGAGACCCAGTACTTC